Following are 12 T cell receptor beta chains from one sample sequenced in a study of human T cells and chemical hapten exposure (dated by TCRdb to the early 2020s). Unfractionated whole blood was collected in Tempus Blood RNA tubes, and total RNA was extracted from that blood. Libraries were constructed by 5' RACE. Data came from an Illumina MiSeq. TCRdb reprocessing: public reads trimmed at Q25 with fastp, clones called with MiXCR, in-frame beta chains kept. One record per CDR3 amino acid sequence lists the most common genes and DNA. A total of 150,000 or so distinct CDR3 sequences appear in this sample, 4.1% of them only once. The top ten clonotypes cover about 1.3% of the sample. These receptors were taken from a female donor in good health.

Turning to this clonotype: A read error may explain this, as a much larger clone is one base away. The V gene is TRBV7-9, the J gene TRBJ1-5, with D perhaps matching TRBD1 (6 bases). CDR3 length: 17 amino acids. The ends were cut back, 5 bases at V and 0 bases at J, with 17 bases in the middle. Germline CDR1 is SEHNR and CDR2 is FQNEAQ (reference sequence). DNA of the CDR3: TGTGCCAGCAGCCCATACCAGCAGGGGAATAGCAATCAGCCCCAGCATTTT. Protein product: CASSPYQQGNSNQPQHF. Together with reference TRBV7-9 and TRBJ1-5, the CDR3 gives the full variable domain: DTGVSQNPRHKITKRGQNVTFRCDPISEHNRLYWYRQTLGQGPEFLTYFQNEAQLEKSRLLSDRFSAERPKGSFSTLEIQRTEQGDSAMYLCASSPYQQGNSNQPQHFGDGTRLSIL.

This clonotype has only a few counts. The gene calls are TRBV27 and TRBJ2-7, with 8 bases identical to TRBD1. V dropped 6 bases and J dropped 7; count of bases not matched to a gene: 14. The CDR3 runs to 15 residues. Germline CDR1 and CDR2: MNHEY and SMNVEV (reference sequence). The CDR3 coding sequence is TGTGCCAGCAGCCAGACAGGGGCGAGATTTGGAGAGCAGTACTTC. Translation gives CASSQTGARFGEQYF.

This clonotype was seen ten or more times. This rearrangement joins TRBV7-9 to TRBJ2-2, with no clear D. Trimming pared 2 bases from V and 1 base from J, leaving 5 bases between. The CDR3 loop spans 14 amino acids. Germline-derived CDR1 and CDR2 are SEHNR and FQNEAQ (reference sequence). The CDR3 coding sequence is TGTGCCAGCAGCTTAACTGGGAACACCGGGGAGCTGTTTTTT. It encodes CASSLTGNTGELFF.

This clonotype appeared many times. The chain carries TRBV9 and TRBJ1-6; D perhaps matches TRBD1 (5 bases). V dropped 4 bases and J dropped 7 bases, with 9 bases sitting between them. Germline CDR1 SGDLS, CDR2 YYNGEE. The CDR3 runs to 13 residues. CDR3 sequence: CASSPGGNSPLHF. Here the CDR3 DNA reads TGTGCCAGCAGCCCTGGGGGAAATTCACCCCTCCACTTT.

This clonotype showed up many times. The junction departs from the called germline gene at one end, perhaps through a read error. The chain uses TRBV7-9 and TRBJ1-6; possible D gene TRBD1, 5 bases. From germline, CDR1 is SEHNR and CDR2 FQNEAQ (reference sequence). This CDR3 spans 11 amino acids. The CDR3 reads CASSFGGVLRF. CDR3 nucleotide sequence: TGTGCCAGCAGCTTCGGGGGGGTACTTCGATTT.

This clonotype was counted many times. In nucleotides, the CDR3 is TGTGCCAGCAGTGCGGACAGCACCACCTACGAGCAGTACTTC. Translated, it gives CASSADSTTYEQYF. The V call is TRBV28, the J call TRBJ2-7; perhaps TRBD1 as D (6 bases). The V end lost 5 bases, the J end lost 2 bases, and 13 bases lay between the germline ends. Per the germline V gene, CDR1 is MDHEN and CDR2 is SYDVKM. The CDR3 runs to 14 residues.

This clonotype was seen at least ten times. The V call is TRBV7-9, the J call TRBJ1-6; TRBD1 matches 7 bases. The V and J ends lost 5 bases and 7 bases, in that order; junction bases with no gene match: 8. Germline V lookup: CDR1 SEHNR, CDR2 FQNEAQ (reference sequence). The CDR3 has 15 amino acids. The CDR3 loop is CASSLEGAHNSPLHF. The CDR3 DNA sequence: TGTGCCAGCAGCCTGGAGGGGGCTCACAATTCACCCCTCCACTTT.

Details on this clonotype: One junction end disagrees with the germline gene, perhaps due to a read error. The V and J genes are TRBV6-6 and TRBJ2-3, with 7 bases identical to TRBD1. Germline V CDR1 and CDR2: MNHNY, SVGAGI (reference sequence). This CDR3 spans 16 amino acids. The CDR3 DNA follows: TGTGCCAGCAGTTACCCTAAGGGTGCAGGGACAGATATGCAGTATTTT. It translates to CASSYPKGAGTDMQYF.

Many counts were recorded for this clonotype. This CDR3 reads CASSLTPGQGTGAFF. CDR3 in DNA: TGTGCCAGCAGCTTAACACCGGGACAAGGGACTGGGGCTTTCTTT. The J gene is TRBJ1-1, the V gene TRBV5-5; the D gene is possibly TRBD1 (6 bases). The V and J ends lost 2 bases and 11 bases respectively, with 22 bases between them. The V gene's germline CDR1 is SGHKS and CDR2 YYEKEE (reference sequence). The CDR3 is 15 residues long.

Many counts were recorded for this clonotype. The chain links TRBV12-3 or TRBV12-4 to TRBJ1-2; the D gene is possibly TRBD1 (6 bases). V shed 5 bases and J shed 3 bases, with 7 bases lying between them. The CDR3 is 12 residues long. The DNA of the CDR3 is TGTGCCAGCAGTGAGGGGGACTATGGCTACACCTTC. Its protein is CASSEGDYGYTF.

This clonotype has only a few counts. The chain has TRBV7-9 and TRBJ1-1; D unresolved. Trimming took off 3 bases at V and 6 bases at J, with 8 bases between the two ends. CDR3 length: 12 amino acids. The V gene's germline CDR1 is SEHNR and CDR2 FQNEAQ (reference sequence). The CDR3 reads CASSFSTPEAFF. The CDR3 DNA follows: TGTGCCAGCAGCTTTTCAACCCCTGAAGCTTTCTTT.

This clonotype appeared many times. J is TRBJ2-7 and V is TRBV28; tentatively, D is TRBD1 (5 bases). The CDR3 length is 13 residues. The V end was cut by 5 bases, the J end by 3 bases, with 11 bases between. Germline values: CDR1 MDHEN, CDR2 SYDVKM. This CDR3 is CASSPPGIYEQYF. The CDR3 DNA reads as TGTGCCAGCAGTCCCCCAGGGATCTACGAGCAGTACTTC. The full variable domain, in which reference TRBV28 and TRBJ2-7 provide the parts outside the CDR3, is DVKVTQSSRYLVKRTGEKVFLECVQDMDHENMFWYRQDPGLGLRLIYFSYDVKMKEKGDIPEGYSVSREKKERFSLILESASTNQTSMYLCASSPPGIYEQYFGPGTRLTVT.